The clone carrying this TCR beta chain was seen a few times. Its cognate antigen is unknown. CDR1 and CDR2 (germline): SEHNR, FQNEAQ (reference sequence). Between the trimmed V and J ends, which lost 1 base and 4 bases, there was a span of 7 bases. The length of the CDR3 is 13 residues. This record comes from a study of blood T cells in healthy people across ages. The wider study: Template-switching capture recovered about one barcoded beta molecule per two T cells.

Broader study findings: Possibly, changes in expanded clonotypes were confounded because donor CMV status was unknown.

For the second PCR, which ran for roughly 7 to 11 cycles, a sample-barcoded 5' primer and a J-beta primer mix were used. TCRdb recomputed calls from the 5' RACE reads with MiXCR, one row per CDR3 protein. Found here are around 1,800,000 distinct CDR3 sequences, roughly 43% of them singletons; the top ten hold about 21%. The chain employs TRBV7-9 and TRBJ1-1; possibly TRBD1 for D (5 bases). The TCR comes from a human donor in good health. The sequenced sample was blood. CDR3 DNA: TGTGCCAGCAGCTTAGGGGACGGCACTGAAGCTTTCTTT. Translation gives CASSLGDGTEAFF.